These 30 T cell receptor beta chains were sequenced from one sample in a study of T cell responses to AZD1222 COVID-19 vaccine. Assay used: immunoSEQ multiplex PCR; TCRdb lists only in-frame clones, some missing. The sample comprises about 98,000 clones, approximately 85% of which are singletons, and under 6.5% rests with the top ten. The material was peripheral blood, obtained on day 0 of AZD1222 vaccination. Source of these receptors: an adult in good health.

The V gene is TRBV6-2 or TRBV6-3, the J gene TRBJ2-7, with TRBD2 identical over 13 bases. Germline values: CDR1 MNHEY, CDR2 SVGEGT. The CDR3 is made up of 16 amino acids. Trimming at V came to 2 bases and at J to 7 bases, leaving 8 bases not matched to a gene. CDR3 DNA: TGTGCCAGCAGTTACGTGAAGACTAGCGGGAGGAGGGAGCAGTACTTC. Translation: CASSYVKTSGRREQYF.

This chain uses TRBV28 with TRBJ1-1, with D possibly matching TRBD1 (5 bases). CDR3 length: 14 amino acids. In germline, CDR1 is MDHEN, CDR2 SYDVKM. The germline V and J ends were trimmed by 4 bases and 1 base, with 10 bases remaining between them. In DNA form, the CDR3 reads TGTGCCAGCAGTTCCTACCAGGGGAACACTGAAGCTTTCTTT. It codes for CASSSYQGNTEAFF.

This clone occurred once. The chain is built from TRBV10-3 and TRBJ2-2, with 8 bases that match TRBD2. V shed 6 bases, J shed 5 bases, and the junction held 8 bases outside the gene matches. CDR3 length: 15 amino acids. Per the germline V gene, CDR1 is ENHRY and CDR2 is SYGVKD. The CDR3 coding sequence is TGTGCCATCAGGCCCCAACGGGGGGGGACCGGGGAGCTGTTTTTT. Translated: CAIRPQRGGTGELFF.

The chain combines TRBV28 with TRBJ1-2; 9 bases fit TRBD1. The CDR3 has 14 residues. CDR1 MDHEN and CDR2 SYDVKM come from the germline V gene. Trimming took 5 bases from V and 7 from J; bases not matched to a gene: 8. CDR3 DNA: TGTGCCAGCAGTCCGGGACAGGGATGGATTGGCTACACCTTC. Amino acids: CASSPGQGWIGYTF.

The V and J genes are TRBV9 and TRBJ2-2, with D uncertain. The length of the CDR3 is 16 residues. V was cut by 0 bases and J by 0 bases, with 9 bases left in between. Germline V gene lookup returns CDR1 SGDLS and CDR2 YYNGEE. The CDR3 DNA sequence: TGTGCCAGCAGCGTAGTGGGCAGCCCGAACACCGGGGAGCTGTTTTTT. Its translation: CASSVVGSPNTGELFF.

This chain links TRBV11-2 with TRBJ2-7, with D perhaps matching TRBD1 or TRBD2 (5 bases each). Germline CDR1 reads SGHAT; CDR2 reads FQNNGV. V gave up 4 bases and J gave up 3 bases, with 10 bases separating them. The CDR3 extends over 13 amino acids. The CDR3: CASSSGTYYEQYF. CDR3 sequence (DNA): TGTGCCAGCAGCTCCGGGACCTACTACGAGCAGTACTTC.

V usage is TRBV5-4 and J usage is TRBJ1-6; 10 nucleotides line up with TRBD1. Trimming removed 4 bases from V and 7 bases from J; junction bases left unmatched: 5. This CDR3 spans 15 amino acids. The V gene's germline CDR1 is SGHNT and CDR2 YYREEE (reference sequence). The CDR3, as DNA: TGTGCCAGCAGCCCCGGGACAGGGGTAAATTCACCCCTCCACTTT. Translation: CASSPGTGVNSPLHF. Combining the CDR3 with reference TRBV5-4 and TRBJ1-6 gives the whole variable domain ETGVTQSPTHLIKTRGQQVTLRCSSQSGHNTVSWYQQALGQGPQFIFQYYREEENGRGNFPPRFSGLQFPNYSSELNVNALELDDSALYLCASSPGTGVNSPLHFGNGTRLTVT.

This rearrangement joins TRBV11-2 to TRBJ2-1; 15 bases match TRBD2. This CDR3 has 15 amino acids. V lost 6 bases, J lost 9 bases, and 6 bases stayed unmatched. Germline CDR1 and CDR2: SGHAT and FQNNGV. CDR3 in amino acids: CASRQGLAGGGEQFF. In DNA, the CDR3 is TGTGCCAGCAGGCAGGGACTAGCGGGAGGCGGTGAGCAGTTCTTC.

V usage is TRBV29-1 and J usage is TRBJ2-1; the match to TRBD2 covers 9 bases. The V and J ends lost 6 bases and 9 bases, in that order; junction bases with no gene match: 9. The CDR3 sequence is 13 residues long. CDR1 is SQVTM and CDR2 is ANQGSEA in the germline V gene. CDR3 region: CSVGGLAGLEQFF. CDR3 bases: TGCAGCGTGGGCGGGCTAGCGGGACTTGAGCAGTTCTTC.

A single count supports this clone. The chain combines TRBV9 with TRBJ1-5; D possibly corresponds to TRBD1 (5 bases). Trimming took 4 bases from V and 0 from J, leaving 8 bases between them. This CDR3 has 14 residues. Germline V gives CDR1 SGDLS, CDR2 YYNGEE. The CDR3 sequence is CASSSGPSNQPQHF. In DNA form, the CDR3 reads TGTGCCAGCAGCTCGGGACCTAGCAATCAGCCCCAGCATTTT.

This clone was picked up one time. The chain joins TRBV5-1 to TRBJ1-1; D remains unclear. Trimming shortened V by 0 bases and J by 0 bases, and 15 bases separated the two germline ends. The germline CDR1 and CDR2 sequences are SGHRS and YFSETQ. The CDR3 is 17 residues long. The DNA for the CDR3 is TGCGCCAGCAGCTTGGTCGGAGGGCTGGGTTTGAACACTGAAGCTTTCTTT. Protein sequence: CASSLVGGLGLNTEAFF.

V gene TRBV24-1 combines with J gene TRBJ1-5, with a weak D call TRBD1 (6 bases). The germline gives CDR1 KGHDR, CDR2 SFDVKD. The CDR3 runs to 15 residues. Trimming pared 6 bases from V and 1 base from J, leaving 12 bases between. CDR3 bases: TGTGCCACCAGTCTACCAGGGGTAAGCAATCAGCCCCAGCATTTT. It is translated as CATSLPGVSNQPQHF.

The chain carries TRBV3-1 (or the pseudogene TRBV3-2) and TRBJ2-5; no definite D call. Germline V gene sequence: CDR1 LGHDT, CDR2 YNNKEL (reference sequence). V lost 0 bases and J lost 3, with 14 bases in between. The CDR3 spans 16 residues. CDR3 loop: CASSQDWAVGKETQYF. The CDR3 coding sequence is TGTGCCAGCAGCCAAGATTGGGCCGTGGGGAAAGAGACCCAGTACTTC.

V usage is TRBV6-1 and J usage is TRBJ1-5; TRBD1 aligns across 11 bases. The CDR3 length is 16 residues. Trimming at V came to 4 bases and at J to 1 base, leaving 3 bases not matched to a gene. The germline V gene encodes CDR1 MNHNS and CDR2 SASEGT. CDR3 sequence (DNA): TGTGCCAGCAGTGTTGGGACAGGGGGAAGCAATCAGCCCCAGCATTTT. It yields the protein CASSVGTGGSNQPQHF.

The chain uses TRBV4-1 and TRBJ2-7, with TRBD2 identical over 7 bases. The CDR3 has 14 amino acids. Losses at the gene ends were 1 base for V and 2 bases for J; bases not matched to a gene: 2. Germline V gene data show CDR1 as MGHRA and CDR2 as YSYEKL. CDR3 coding DNA: TGCGCCAGCAGCCAAGCAGGGACTACCTACGAGCAGTACTTC. Protein: CASSQAGTTYEQYF.

The chain joins TRBV15 to TRBJ2-5, with a possible D match to TRBD2 (6 bases). Trimming cost V 8 bases and J 6 bases, with 16 bases left between them. Germline V lookup: CDR1 LNHNV, CDR2 YYDKDF (reference sequence). The CDR3 contains 13 residues. The CDR3 DNA reads TGTGCCACCGCGGACAACGCGGGGCAGACCCAGTACTTC. Protein: CATADNAGQTQYF.

The V call is TRBV29-1, the J call TRBJ2-6, with TRBD1 matching 9 bases. This CDR3 comprises 16 residues. The germline CDR1 and CDR2 sequences are SQVTM and ANQGSEA. Germline trimming cut 6 bases from V and 1 base from J; bases unmatched to any gene: 7. The chain's CDR3 is CSVTDRGESGANVLTF. CDR3 nucleotides: TGCAGCGTGACAGACAGGGGGGAATCTGGGGCCAACGTCCTGACTTTC.

The gene calls are TRBV5-1 and TRBJ2-7; no reliable D call. There are 14 residues in the CDR3. V lost 7 bases and J 1 base, leaving 15 bases between the germline ends. The germline gives CDR1 SGHRS, CDR2 YFSETQ. The CDR3 protein is CASPIRARSYEQYF. The CDR3 DNA sequence: TGCGCCAGCCCAATTAGGGCTCGGTCCTACGAGCAGTACTTC.

This clone is judged medium-sized. The rearrangement uses TRBV3-1 (or the pseudogene TRBV3-2) and TRBJ2-5, with D unresolved. The CDR3 runs to 10 residues. CDR1 is LGHDT, CDR2 YNNKEL, per germline (reference sequence). V lost 7 bases to trimming and J lost 3 bases, with 3 bases between them. In DNA form, the CDR3 reads TGTGCCAGCAAGAAAGAGACCCAGTACTTC. Its translation is CASKKETQYF.

This clone was seen only a few times. The CDR3 protein is CASSELTGNTEAFF. In nucleotides, the CDR3 is TGTGCCAGCAGTGAATTGACAGGGAACACTGAAGCTTTCTTT. The V and J genes are TRBV2 and TRBJ1-1; TRBD1 might be the D (6 bases). This CDR3 is 14 amino acids long. The V end was cut by 2 bases, the J end by 1 base, with 8 bases between. Germline lookup yields CDR1 SNHLY and CDR2 FYNNEI.

The chain recombines TRBV10-3 with TRBJ1-4; D gene uncertain. The CDR3 has 15 amino acids. Germline CDR1 ENHRY, CDR2 SYGVKD. Trimming shortened V by 0 bases and J by 8 bases, and 13 bases separated the two germline ends. In DNA form, the CDR3 reads TGTGCCATCAGTGAGTCCGGCCCTCGAGGGGAAAAACTGTTTTTT. This encodes CAISESGPRGEKLFF.

V gene TRBV7-6 combines with J gene TRBJ1-3; perhaps TRBD1 as D (6 bases). Trimming pared 5 bases from V and 3 bases from J, leaving 11 bases between. Germline lookup yields CDR1 SGHVS and CDR2 FNYEAQ. This CDR3 spans 14 amino acids. As DNA, the CDR3 is TGTGCCAGCAGCCGCTCAGGGGATGGAAACACCATATATTTT. This sequence encodes CASSRSGDGNTIYF.

V and J are TRBV15 and TRBJ1-5, with D possibly TRBD1 on 5 matching bases. CDR3 length: 15 amino acids. V gave up 2 bases and J gave up 1 base, with 9 bases separating them. Germline V gives CDR1 LNHNV, CDR2 YYDKDF (reference sequence). The CDR3 region has the DNA TGTGCCACCAGCAGATCAGGGTTGAGCAATCAGCCCCAGCATTTT. This encodes CATSRSGLSNQPQHF.

The J gene is TRBJ2-2, the V gene TRBV27; the D gene is possibly TRBD2 (5 bases). Germline V gene sequence: CDR1 MNHEY, CDR2 SMNVEV (reference sequence). CDR3 length equals 14 residues. V was pared by 6 bases and J by 3 bases, with 11 bases between. The CDR3 sequence is CASRFREYTGELFF. CDR3 nucleotide sequence: TGTGCCAGCAGATTTCGGGAATACACCGGGGAGCTGTTTTTT.

Notes on this clone: The junction differs from germline at one of its ends, possibly a read error. For the CDR3, the DNA is TGTGCCAGCAGCCAAGGGGGGAACGCCGGGGAGCTGTTTTTT. Translating gives CASSQGGNAGELFF. This chain connects TRBV4-2 to TRBJ2-2; perhaps D is TRBD1 or TRBD2 (5 bases each). This CDR3 comprises 14 residues. In germline, CDR1 is LGHNA, CDR2 YNFKEQ.

This chain's CDR3 is CASILQGSVGNQPQHF. CDR3 coding DNA: TGTGCCAGCATCCTACAGGGTAGTGTCGGCAATCAGCCCCAGCATTTT. This chain joins TRBV28 and TRBJ1-5; D is perhaps TRBD1 (6 bases). V was shortened by 7 bases and J by 2 bases, with 18 bases between the two germline ends. The CDR3 is 16 residues long. The germline gives CDR1 MDHEN, CDR2 SYDVKM. The variable domain in full, with the rest retrieved from reference TRBV28 and TRBJ1-5, is DVKVTQSSRYLVKRTGEKVFLECVQDMDHENMFWYRQDPGLGLRLIYFSYDVKMKEKGDIPEGYSVSREKKERFSLILESASTNQTSMYLCASILQGSVGNQPQHFGDGTRLSIL.

The V gene is TRBV7-6, the J gene TRBJ1-4, with TRBD1 matching over 7 bases. This CDR3 region has 14 residues. The V and J ends lost 7 bases and 5 bases, in that order; junction bases with no gene match: 7. Per germline, CDR1 SGHVS and CDR2 FNYEAQ. The CDR3 spells CASTQTGPNEKLFF. CDR3 in DNA: TGTGCCAGCACCCAGACAGGGCCAAATGAAAAACTGTTTTTT.

The genes are TRBV28 and TRBJ1-3; weak D call: TRBD1 (5 bases). The germline CDR1 and CDR2 sequences are MDHEN and SYDVKM. The V end was cut by 1 base, the J end by 9 bases, with 10 bases between. This CDR3 has 13 residues. The CDR3 sequence: CASSLSQEGTIYF. Here the CDR3 DNA reads TGTGCCAGCAGTTTATCACAGGAAGGCACCATATATTTT.

V gene TRBV27 combines with J gene TRBJ2-7, with 9 positions matching TRBD2. The CDR3 consists of 14 residues. Germline loops: CDR1 MNHEY, CDR2 SMNVEV (reference sequence). After removal of 0 bases from V and 4 bases from J, the junction contained 1 base not matched to a gene. The DNA for the CDR3 is TGTGCCAGCAGTTTATCTAGCGGGAGTTACGAGCAGTACTTC. Its protein is CASSLSSGSYEQYF.

The V and J genes are TRBV6-6 and TRBJ1-5; D remains ambiguous. The germline V gene has CDR1 MNHNY and CDR2 SVGAGI (reference sequence). The CDR3 runs to 12 residues. The germline V and J ends were trimmed by 0 bases and 10 bases, with 7 bases remaining between them. As DNA, the CDR3 is TGTGCCAGCAGTTACTCGACAAACCCCCAGCATTTT. Protein: CASSYSTNPQHF.